This T cell receptor (beta chain) originates from a study of Graves' ophthalmopathy and Graves' hyperthyroidism. Looking at the study overall: Before any treatment, peripheral blood was taken at the initial diagnosis.

This CDR3 comprises 18 residues. Germline V lookup: CDR1 MGHDK, CDR2 SYGVNS. V was pared by 6 bases and J by 1 base, with 21 bases between. RNA transcripts provided the template for amplifying TCR beta CDR3 regions. HTBI primers were employed in first-round RT-PCR, then a second-round multiplex PCR followed. TCRdb itself ran the multiplex PCR reads through MiXCR, one entry per CDR3 protein. This sample carries almost 750,000 distinct CDR3 sequences, roughly 41% of them seen once, and the ten largest clones take approximately 46%. The chain combines TRBV25-1 with TRBJ2-2; TRBD2 is a possible D gene (6 bases). The sample comprised peripheral blood. The clonotype comes from an adult man with Graves' ophthalmopathy. The CDR3: CASSQEPSRRGNTGELFF. In nucleotides, the CDR3 is TGTGCCAGCAGCCAAGAACCGTCGCGGCGGGGGAACACCGGGGAGCTGTTTTTT. The full variable domain, in which reference TRBV25-1 and TRBJ2-2 provide the parts outside the CDR3, is EADIYQTPRYLVIGTGKKITLECSQTMGHDKMYWYQQDPGMELHLIHYSYGVNSTEKGDLSSESTVSRIRTEHFPLTLESARPSHTSQYLCASSQEPSRRGNTGELFFGEGSRLTVL.